This is a list of T cell receptor beta chains from one sample in a study of a mutant IDH1 vaccine in newly diagnosed glioma. Sequenced by immunoSEQ multiplex PCR; TCRdb stores in-frame clones only, minus some. Among more than 45,000 clones listed, about 88% were seen once. These TCRs' antigens remain unknown. This specimen consisted of PBMCs, obtained from a glioma patient whose treatment included an IDH1 peptide vaccine. All receptors derive from a middle-aged woman with glioma. CDR3s include the opening cysteine and the closing phenylalanine or tryptophan. A D gene is named only where the DNA matches it firmly. Clone size is not always given. Where it is, it says once, few, many or a class for expanded clones.

V gene: TRBV7-9; clone size: NA; D gene: TRBD1; J gene: TRBJ2-7; CDR3 DNA: TGTGCCAGCAGCTCGCCAACCGGGACAGGGGGGGACGAGCAGTACTTC; CDR3 protein: CASSSPTGTGGDEQYF
V gene: TRBV25-1; clone size: few; D gene: NA; J gene: TRBJ1-2; CDR3 DNA: TGTGCCAGCAGTGACGGGACAAGTTACGTCTATGGCTACACCTTC; CDR3 protein: CASSDGTSYVYGYTF
V gene: TRBV5-1; clone size: NA; D gene: TRBD2; J gene: TRBJ2-7; CDR3 DNA: TGCGCCAGCAGCTCCGGGACTAGCGGGCGGGCCTACGAGCAGTACTTC; CDR3 protein: CASSSGTSGRAYEQYF
V gene: TRBV6-6; clone size: NA; D gene: NA; J gene: TRBJ1-5; CDR3 DNA: TGTGCCAGCAGTTATTTTGACCCCGTCGGGGTGGCCCAGCATTTT; CDR3 protein: CASSYFDPVGVAQHF
V gene: TRBV6-1; clone size: NA; D gene: TRBD2; J gene: TRBJ2-1; CDR3 DNA: TGTGCCAGCAGTGAAGGTCTAGCGGTTTACAATGAGCAGTTCTTC; CDR3 protein: CASSEGLAVYNEQFF
V gene: TRBV7-3; clone size: once; D gene: NA; J gene: TRBJ1-1; CDR3 DNA: TGTGCCAGCAGCTTAACGAGCATTGGGGCACAACTGAACACTGAAGCTTTCTTT; CDR3 protein: CASSLTSIGAQLNTEAFF
V gene: TRBV25-1; clone size: NA; D gene: NA; J gene: TRBJ1-2; CDR3 DNA: TGTGCCAGCACCCTGACGCCGTCGGGGTATGGCTACACCTTC; CDR3 protein: CASTLTPSGYGYTF
V gene: TRBV6-1; clone size: NA; D gene: NA; J gene: TRBJ2-1; CDR3 DNA: TGTGCCAGCAGTGAAAAGGCCGAGCAGTTCTTC; CDR3 protein: CASSEKAEQFF
V gene: TRBV2; clone size: NA; D gene: NA; J gene: TRBJ2-5; CDR3 DNA: TGTGCCAGCAGTGACGACAGGAGTCCTTTTGAGACCCAGTACTTC; CDR3 protein: CASSDDRSPFETQYF
V gene: TRBV7-2; clone size: NA; D gene: TRBD2; J gene: TRBJ2-7; CDR3 DNA: TGTGCCAGCAGCTTAGCATCAACTAGCGGGTCTTACGAGCAGTACTTC; CDR3 protein: CASSLASTSGSYEQYF
V gene: TRBV4-1; clone size: NA; D gene: NA; J gene: TRBJ1-2; CDR3 DNA: TGCGCCAGCAGCCAAGATGCCAGGGAGAGTAATGGCTACACCTTC; CDR3 protein: CASSQDARESNGYTF